This is a list of T cell receptor beta chains from one sample in a study of blood T cell repertoires in COVID-19. The method was immunoSEQ multiplex PCR; TCRdb's version includes in-frame clones alone and lacks a portion of them. Of 150,000 to 200,000 clones detected, roughly 85% appear once; the ten largest clones hold 7% to 10%. Specimen: peripheral blood. The receptor source for this set is a man in his forties or fifties with active or convalescent COVID-19. Both conserved end residues are part of each CDR3. Fields, in order: V gene, D gene, clone size, J gene, CDR3 DNA, CDR3 protein. D genes are given only for firm matches. For some rows the clone size is stated as once, few or many, or as a class when expanded; others skip it.

>TRBV25-1|TRBD2|.|TRBJ2-2
TGTGCCAGCAGTCTAAATACCGGGACTAGCGGAGCGACCGGGGAGCTGTTTTTT
CASSLNTGTSGATGELFF
>TRBV5-6|TRBD2|.|TRBJ2-7
TGTGCCAGCAGCCGGATACGACTAGCGGGGCGCTACGAGCAGTACTTC
CASSRIRLAGRYEQYF
>TRBV9|TRBD2|.|TRBJ2-7
TGTGCCAGCAGCTTTAGCGGGGGGGCCGCTGGCGAGCAGTACTTC
CASSFSGGAAGEQYF
>TRBV18|.|few|TRBJ1-4
TGTGCCAGCTCACCGGACACAACTAATGAAAAACTGTTTTTT
CASSPDTTNEKLFF
>TRBV6-2/TRBV6-3|TRBD1|.|TRBJ1-1
TGTGCCAGCAGTTACTCGAGAGGGGGCCGGAACACTGAAGCTTTCTTT
CASSYSRGGRNTEAFF
>TRBV11-2|.|once|TRBJ2-5
TGTGCCAGCAGCTCAACATTCCGGGACAACGAACAAGAGACCCAGTACTTC
CASSSTFRDNEQETQYF
>TRBV3-1/TRBV3-2|.|.|TRBJ1-2
TGTGCCAGCAGCCAAGTTGCGGGAGTTCAAGGCTACACCTTC
CASSQVAGVQGYTF
>TRBV28|TRBD2|.|TRBJ2-5
TGTGCCAGCAGCTATGCCGGACTAGCGGGGGCCCTGGCCCAGTACTTC
CASSYAGLAGALAQYF
>TRBV6-1|TRBD1|.|TRBJ1-2
TGTGCCAGCAGTGAAATCCTGACAGGGGTGCTCGGAACCTTC
CASSEILTGVLGTF
>TRBV30|.|.|TRBJ2-2
TGTGCCTGGAGTGTATGGGGCCTAGCGTCCCCAAAGGGGAACACCGGGGAGCTGTTTTTT
CAWSVWGLASPKGNTGELFF
>TRBV6-5|TRBD1|once|TRBJ2-7
TGTGCTGCGGAGACAGGGGGCTCCGAGCAGTACTTC
CAAETGGSEQYF
>TRBV5-1|TRBD1|.|TRBJ1-2
TGCGCCAGCAGCTTAAACAGGGGGCGCTTCGGCTATGGCTACACCTTC
CASSLNRGRFGYGYTF
>TRBV6-5|.|.|TRBJ2-3
TGTGCCAGCAGGGGGCAAGAAAAGGCAGATACGCAGTATTTT
CASRGQEKADTQYF
>TRBV7-6|TRBD1|.|TRBJ2-2
TGTGCCAGCAGCGAAAGACTCGGGACAGGGGTCCCCGGGGAGCTGTTTTTT
CASSERLGTGVPGELFF
>TRBV29-1|TRBD1|.|TRBJ1-1
TGCAGCGTCGGATCGGGACAGGGAATCACTGAAGCTTTCTTT
CSVGSGQGITEAFF
>TRBV19|.|.|TRBJ2-5
TGTGCCAGTAGTCTGAGGGGGACGCAAGAGACCCAGTACTTC
CASSLRGTQETQYF
>TRBV28|TRBD2|.|TRBJ2-4
TGTGCCAGCAGTTTAATTGGGGGGGGCAAAAACATTCAGTACTTC
CASSLIGGGKNIQYF
>TRBV5-6|TRBD1|.|TRBJ1-1
TGTGCCAGCAGCACTGACAGGGTAGTCCTGAACACTGAAGCTTTCTTT
CASSTDRVVLNTEAFF
>TRBV5-1|TRBD1|once|TRBJ2-1
TGCGCCAGCAGCTTGGGGACAGGAGGCGATGAGCAGTTCTTC
CASSLGTGGDEQFF
>TRBV18|TRBD1|.|TRBJ2-7
TGTGCCAGCTCGTTCTCAGGGACAGCCTACTCCTACGAGCAGTACTTC
CASSFSGTAYSYEQYF
>TRBV5-4|.|.|TRBJ2-3
TGTGCCAGCAGCTTGGATGGGGGGGGCTCTGGCACAGATACGCAGTATTTT
CASSLDGGGSGTDTQYF
>TRBV14|.|.|TRBJ2-1
TGTGCCAGCAGCCGAGTTATGGATGAGCAGTTCTTC
CASSRVMDEQFF
>TRBV27|.|.|TRBJ1-4
TGTGCCAGCAGTTCCGACAGTTCCTATGAAAAACTGTTTTTT
CASSSDSSYEKLFF
>TRBV15|.|.|TRBJ2-2
TGTGCCACCAGCAGAGGCGATTCCGGGGAGCTGTTTTTT
CATSRGDSGELFF
>TRBV19|.|.|TRBJ1-4
TGTGCCAGTAGCCCTGACGGGGACACATTTAATGAAAAACTGTTTTTT
CASSPDGDTFNEKLFF
>TRBV28|.|few|TRBJ1-6
TGTGCCAGCAGTCCCCCTGGGGGGATGGGTTCACCCCTCCACTTT
CASSPPGGMGSPLHF
>TRBV7-2|TRBD1|.|TRBJ1-5
TGTGCCAGCAGCTTTCAGGGGGAAGGACAGCCCCAGCATTTT
CASSFQGEGQPQHF
>TRBV3-1/TRBV3-2|TRBD1|.|TRBJ1-1
TGTGCCACCCGGACAGGGGATAACACTGAAGCTTTCTTT
CATRTGDNTEAFF
>TRBV4-1|TRBD2|.|TRBJ2-3
TGCGCCAGCAGCCAAGATGGTTGGTCAGGGGTTGGCGGGGGGCATAACACAGATACGCAGTATTTT
CASSQDGWSGVGGGHNTDTQYF
>TRBV28|TRBD1|.|TRBJ1-3
TGTGCCAGCAATTTAGAAGGACAGGGATCAGGAAACACCATATATTTT
CASNLEGQGSGNTIYF
>TRBV2|.|.|TRBJ1-3
TGTGCCAGCAGTCCAGACAGGAACCTCTACCCCATATATTTT
CASSPDRNLYPIYF
>TRBV28|TRBD1|.|TRBJ2-1
TGTGCCAGCAGGGGGACAGGGCCAAATGAGCAGTTCTTC
CASRGTGPNEQFF
>TRBV6-5|.|few|TRBJ1-5
TGTGCCAGCAGGGGGGGAGGGTTCAATCAGCCCCAGCATTTT
CASRGGGFNQPQHF
>TRBV6-5|.|.|TRBJ2-7
TGTGCCAGCAGCCAAGGGGACTGGCCCTACGAGCAGTACTTC
CASSQGDWPYEQYF
>TRBV30|.|.|TRBJ2-2
TGTGCCTGGAGTGGGAGGCTAGTAGAGGTTTCGAACACCGGGGAGCTGTTTTTT
CAWSGRLVEVSNTGELFF
>TRBV3-1/TRBV3-2|.|.|TRBJ2-1
TGTGCCAGCAGCCAAGATTTCGGAGGGCTCAATGAGCAGTTCTTC
CASSQDFGGLNEQFF
>TRBV6-5|TRBD1|.|TRBJ1-5
TGTGCCAGCAGTCTTGGGACAGACAATCAGCCCCAGCATTTT
CASSLGTDNQPQHF
>TRBV5-1|.|.|TRBJ1-2
TGCGCCAGCAGCAGACTTGAGGGGGAACTTGGCTACACCTTC
CASSRLEGELGYTF
>TRBV3-1/TRBV3-2|TRBD1|.|TRBJ1-2
TGTGCCAGCAGCCAACCCGGGACAGTTAATATAGGCTACACCTTC
CASSQPGTVNIGYTF
>TRBV28|.|.|TRBJ1-2
TGTGCCAGCAGTTTAGCAGGGGCGTATGGCTACACCTTC
CASSLAGAYGYTF
>TRBV29-1|TRBD1|.|TRBJ1-1
TGCAGCGTTTTTGGATCGGAGGGGGCAGGTACTGAAGCTTTCTTT
CSVFGSEGAGTEAFF
>TRBV5-4|.|.|TRBJ1-1
TGTGCCAGCAGCTTGGTCCTGCGGGGTGAAGCTTTCTTT
CASSLVLRGEAFF
>TRBV29-1|TRBD2|once|TRBJ2-1
TGCAGCGTTGAAGATCCCGCTAGCGGGGGGCCCTCCTACAATCATGAGCAGTTCTTC
CSVEDPASGGPSYNHEQFF
>TRBV28|.|.|TRBJ1-1
TGTGCCAGCAGCAAAGGGGCGAACACTGAAGCTTTCTTT
CASSKGANTEAFF
>TRBV18|.|.|TRBJ1-5
TGTGCCAGCTCACCAACCAGTAAGCAGCCCCAGCATTTT
CASSPTSKQPQHF
>TRBV5-4|.|.|TRBJ1-1
TGTGCCAGCAGCTCGACAGCTGAAGCTTTCTTT
CASSSTAEAFF
>TRBV28|.|.|TRBJ2-3
TGTGCCAGCATTACAGGACAAAATAGAGATACGCAGTATTTT
CASITGQNRDTQYF
>TRBV7-9|.|.|TRBJ2-2
TGTGCCAGCAGCTTACTTGCGGACACCGGGGAGCTGTTTTTT
CASSLLADTGELFF
>TRBV6-5|TRBD1|.|TRBJ1-2
TGTGCCAGCAGGTCTACAGGGGACTATGGCTACACCTTC
CASRSTGDYGYTF
>TRBV27|.|few|TRBJ2-3
TGTGCCAGCAAATCGAGGCCTGACGCTTTAGATACGCAGTATTTT
CASKSRPDALDTQYF
>TRBV7-2|TRBD1|.|TRBJ1-6
TGTGCCAGCAGCTTGGGACAGAATTCACCCCTCCACTTT
CASSLGQNSPLHF
>TRBV15|.|.|TRBJ2-3
TGTGCCACCAGCACTCCTCTCTTTGACTCCGACACAGATACGCAGTATTTT
CATSTPLFDSDTDTQYF
>TRBV9|.|once|TRBJ2-1
TGTGCCAGCAGCCCCTGGACTGGCTACAATGAGCAGTTCTTC
CASSPWTGYNEQFF
>TRBV24-1|.|once|TRBJ1-4
TGTGCCACCCAGGCTGCAACTAATGAAAAACTGTTTTTT
CATQAATNEKLFF
>TRBV30|.|few|TRBJ1-2
TGTGCCTGGAGCACACTACCCCGTATGAGCCACTACACCTTC
CAWSTLPRMSHYTF
>TRBV6-2/TRBV6-3|TRBD1|.|TRBJ2-5
TGTGCCAGCAGTCGGCCCGGGACAGGGGGCTTCCTCTTCAAGACCCAGTACTTC
CASSRPGTGGFLFKTQYF
>TRBV9|.|.|TRBJ2-3
TGTGCCAGCAGCCGGACAGACCCAAACACAGATACGCAGTATTTT
CASSRTDPNTDTQYF